This T cell receptor beta chain was recorded in a study of response to subunit inactivated influenza vaccine. Study-wide results and limits: The authors offered the suggestion that each seasonal influenza vaccination recruits few new T cells.

The V gene's germline CDR1 is SEHNR and CDR2 FQNEAQ (reference sequence). The length of the CDR3 is 13 residues. Trimming took off 5 bases at V and 6 bases at J, with 11 bases between the two ends. Comments on this clonotype: Its antigen is unidentified.

Using its own MiXCR run on the RT-PCR reads, TCRdb lists one record per CDR3 protein. The sample contains around 750,000 distinct CDR3 sequences, 21% of which appear only once. Material: PBMCs from blood, obtained roughly 5 days after vaccination. The V and J genes are TRBV7-9 and TRBJ1-5; D gene unclear. The sequence was obtained from a man aged 45-60 years who received an inactivated influenza vaccine. This CDR3 reads CASSAVVGQPQHF. The CDR3 DNA reads as TGTGCCAGCAGCGCAGTAGTGGGTCAGCCCCAGCATTTT.